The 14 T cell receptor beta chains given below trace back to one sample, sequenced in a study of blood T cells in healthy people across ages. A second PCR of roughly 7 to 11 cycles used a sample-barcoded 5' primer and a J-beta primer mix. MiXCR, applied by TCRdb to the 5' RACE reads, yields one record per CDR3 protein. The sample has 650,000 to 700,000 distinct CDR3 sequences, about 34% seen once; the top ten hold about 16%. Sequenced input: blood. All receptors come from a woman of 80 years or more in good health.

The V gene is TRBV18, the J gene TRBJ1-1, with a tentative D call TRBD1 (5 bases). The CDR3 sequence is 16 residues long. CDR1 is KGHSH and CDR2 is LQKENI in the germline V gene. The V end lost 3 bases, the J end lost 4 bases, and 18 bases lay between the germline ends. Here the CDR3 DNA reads TGTGCCAGCTCACCGCCCCCCCGGTCTAGGGGCACTGAAGCTTTCTTT. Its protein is CASSPPPRSRGTEAFF.

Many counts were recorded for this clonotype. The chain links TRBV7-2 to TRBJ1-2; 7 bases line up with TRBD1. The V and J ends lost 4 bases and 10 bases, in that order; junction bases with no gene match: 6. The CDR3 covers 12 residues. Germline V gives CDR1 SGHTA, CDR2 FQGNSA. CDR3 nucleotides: TGTGCCAGCAGCTGGGGACAGACTATCTACACCTTC. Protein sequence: CASSWGQTIYTF.

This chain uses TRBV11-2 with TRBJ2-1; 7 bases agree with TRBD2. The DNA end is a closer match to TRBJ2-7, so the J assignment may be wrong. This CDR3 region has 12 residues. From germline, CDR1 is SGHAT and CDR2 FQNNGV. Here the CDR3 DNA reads TGTGCCAGCAGCTCTCCGGGGGGCGAGCAGTACTTC. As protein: CASSSPGGEQYF.

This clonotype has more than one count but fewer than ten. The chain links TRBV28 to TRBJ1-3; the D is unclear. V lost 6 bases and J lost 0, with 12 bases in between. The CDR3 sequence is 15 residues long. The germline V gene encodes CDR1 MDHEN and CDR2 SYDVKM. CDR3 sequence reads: CASSRTRGSGNTIYF. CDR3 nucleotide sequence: TGTGCCAGCAGCAGGACCCGGGGCTCTGGAAACACCATATATTTT. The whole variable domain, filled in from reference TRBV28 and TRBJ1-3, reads DVKVTQSSRYLVKRTGEKVFLECVQDMDHENMFWYRQDPGLGLRLIYFSYDVKMKEKGDIPEGYSVSREKKERFSLILESASTNQTSMYLCASSRTRGSGNTIYFGEGSWLTVV.

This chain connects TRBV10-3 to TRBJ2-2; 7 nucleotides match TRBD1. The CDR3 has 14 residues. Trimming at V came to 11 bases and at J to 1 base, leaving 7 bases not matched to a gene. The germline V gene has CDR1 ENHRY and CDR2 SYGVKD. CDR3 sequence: CASQRGQNTGELFF. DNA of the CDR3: TGTGCCTCCCAGAGGGGGCAGAACACCGGGGAGCTGTTTTTT.

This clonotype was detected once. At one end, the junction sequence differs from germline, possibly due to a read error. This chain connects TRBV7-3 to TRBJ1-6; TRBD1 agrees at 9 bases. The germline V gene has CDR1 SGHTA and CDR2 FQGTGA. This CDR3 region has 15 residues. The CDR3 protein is CASSPFGDRDSPRHF. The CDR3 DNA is TGTGCCAGCAGCCCCTTCGGGGACAGGGATTCACCCCGCCACTTT.

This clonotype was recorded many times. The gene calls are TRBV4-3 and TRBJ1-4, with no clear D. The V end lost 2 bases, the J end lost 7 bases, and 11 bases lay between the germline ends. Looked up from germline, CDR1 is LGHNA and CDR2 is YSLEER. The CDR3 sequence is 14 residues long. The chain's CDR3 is CASSQQLRGEKLFF. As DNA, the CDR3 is TGCGCCAGCAGCCAACAGTTAAGAGGTGAAAAACTGTTTTTT.

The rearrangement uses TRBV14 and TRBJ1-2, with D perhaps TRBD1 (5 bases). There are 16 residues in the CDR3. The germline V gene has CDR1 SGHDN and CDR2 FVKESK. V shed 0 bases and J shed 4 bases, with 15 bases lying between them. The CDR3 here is CASSQERGALGYGYTF. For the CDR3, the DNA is TGTGCCAGCAGCCAAGAGAGAGGGGCCCTCGGCTATGGCTACACCTTC.

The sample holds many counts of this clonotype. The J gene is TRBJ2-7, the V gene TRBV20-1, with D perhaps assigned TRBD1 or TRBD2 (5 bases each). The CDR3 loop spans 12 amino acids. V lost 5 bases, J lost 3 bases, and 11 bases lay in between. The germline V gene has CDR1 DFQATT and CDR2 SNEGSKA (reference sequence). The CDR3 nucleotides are TGCAGTGCTCGGGGACCCTTCTACGAGCAGTACTTC. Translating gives CSARGPFYEQYF.

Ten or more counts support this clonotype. The CDR3 protein is CASSLGMVYGYTF. In DNA, the CDR3 is TGTGCCAGCAGTTTAGGGATGGTCTATGGCTACACCTTC. V is TRBV12-3 or TRBV12-4 and J is TRBJ1-2; D remains ambiguous. The CDR3 has 13 amino acids. The V and J ends lost 1 base and 4 bases respectively, with 7 bases between them.

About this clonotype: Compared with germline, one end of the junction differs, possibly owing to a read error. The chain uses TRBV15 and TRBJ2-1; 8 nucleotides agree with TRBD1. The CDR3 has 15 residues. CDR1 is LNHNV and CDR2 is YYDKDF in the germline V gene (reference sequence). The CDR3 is CATNRAGTGYNEQFF. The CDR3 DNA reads TGTGCCACCAACAGAGCTGGGACAGGATACAATGAGCAGTTCTTC.

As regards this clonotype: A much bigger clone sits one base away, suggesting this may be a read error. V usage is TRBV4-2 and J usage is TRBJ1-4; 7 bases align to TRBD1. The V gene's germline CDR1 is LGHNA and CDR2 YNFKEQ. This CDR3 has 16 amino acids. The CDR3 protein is CASNQVGTATNEKLFF. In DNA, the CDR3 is TGTGCCAGCAACCAAGTTGGGACAGCAACTAATGAAAAACTGTTTTTT.

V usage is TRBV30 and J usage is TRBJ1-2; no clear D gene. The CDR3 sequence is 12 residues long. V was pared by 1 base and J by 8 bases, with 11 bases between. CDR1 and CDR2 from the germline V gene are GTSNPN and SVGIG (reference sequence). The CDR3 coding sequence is TGTGCCTGGAGTGGGGTACGTGGAGGCTACACCTTC. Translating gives CAWSGVRGGYTF.

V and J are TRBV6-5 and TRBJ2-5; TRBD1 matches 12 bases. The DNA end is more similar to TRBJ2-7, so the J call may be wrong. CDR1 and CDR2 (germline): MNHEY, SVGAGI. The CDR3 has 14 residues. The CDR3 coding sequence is TGTGCCTGCTCAACCGGGACAGGGGGCCGCGAGCAGTACTTC. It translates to CACSTGTGGREQYF.